One and the same sample provided the 17 T cell receptor beta chains below, sequenced in a study of radiotherapy plus CTLA-4 blockade in lung cancer. Profiling relied on immunoSEQ multiplex PCR, and the TCRdb table lists in-frame clones only, not all of them. The table has about 76,000 clones, about four fifths seen once. The sequencing here drew on peripheral blood, taken from a patient treated with radiotherapy plus ipilimumab. These receptors were taken from a human donor with non-small cell lung cancer who had stable disease on radiotherapy plus ipilimumab.

This chain connects TRBV28 to TRBJ2-1; weak D call: TRBD2 (5 bases). The CDR3 is 14 residues long. Germline loops: CDR1 MDHEN, CDR2 SYDVKM. V was shortened by 7 bases and J by 8 bases, with 18 bases between the two germline ends. CDR3 DNA: TGTGCCAGCAAGAGGGCTAGTGGCTCCCATGAGCAGTTCTTC. Protein: CASKRASGSHEQFF.

The chain combines TRBV5-1 with TRBJ2-2; D is perhaps TRBD1 or TRBD2 (6 bases each). The germline CDR1 and CDR2 sequences are SGHRS and YFSETQ. The CDR3 has 15 residues. Deletions cut 4 bases from V and 2 bases from J, with 12 bases between. Here the CDR3 reads CASSLGGLNTGELFF. CDR3 DNA: TGCGCCAGCAGCCTAGGGGGGCTAAACACCGGGGAGCTGTTTTTT.

This sequence joins TRBV7-3 and TRBJ2-4; 9 nucleotides align to TRBD1. Germline trimming cut 3 bases from V and 8 bases from J; bases unmatched to any gene: 5. Germline CDR1 is SGHTA and CDR2 is FQGTGA. The CDR3 has 14 residues. The CDR3 loop is CASSFTGQGDIQYF. CDR3 nucleotides: TGTGCCAGCAGCTTCACGGGACAGGGAGACATTCAGTACTTC.

CDR3 region: CASSLLKNYEQYF. CDR3 DNA: TGTGCCAGCAGTTTACTGAAAAACTACGAGCAGTACTTC. This chain uses TRBV28 with TRBJ2-7; the D is unclear. Germline loops: CDR1 MDHEN, CDR2 SYDVKM. V dropped 2 bases and J dropped 3 bases, with 8 bases sitting between them. CDR3 size: 13 residues.

V usage is TRBV7-3 and J usage is TRBJ2-3; D perhaps matches TRBD2 (7 bases). Looked up from germline, CDR1 is SGHTA and CDR2 is FQGTGA. V lost 5 bases and J 6 bases, leaving 18 bases between the germline ends. The CDR3 has 15 amino acids. The CDR3 is CASSPGGPALDTQYF. CDR3 sequence (DNA): TGTGCCAGCAGCCCGGGGGGCCCGGCTTTGGATACGCAGTATTTT.

In DNA, the CDR3 is TGTGCCAGCGTTCCTCTCTTGGGCAATCAGCCCCAGCATTTT. The encoded protein is CASVPLLGNQPQHF. The chain couples TRBV28 to TRBJ1-5, with D hard to call. Germline-derived CDR1 and CDR2 are MDHEN and SYDVKM. This CDR3 spans 14 amino acids. Trimming removed 8 bases from V and 2 bases from J, with 13 bases in between.

This clone has just one count. The gene calls are TRBV28 and TRBJ1-1, with 7 bases fitting TRBD1. Trimming at V came to 3 bases and at J to 1 base, leaving 5 bases not matched to a gene. Germline loops: CDR1 MDHEN, CDR2 SYDVKM. The CDR3 is 15 amino acids. In DNA form, the CDR3 reads TGTGCCAGCAGTTTGGGCAGGACAGGGAACACTGAAGCTTTCTTT. The encoded protein is CASSLGRTGNTEAFF.

The chain joins TRBV5-8 to TRBJ2-5, with 14 bases aligning to TRBD2. V was pared by 0 bases and J by 4 bases, with 5 bases of the junction left unmatched. The germline gives CDR1 SGHTS, CDR2 YDEGEE. This CDR3 comprises 17 residues. Here the CDR3 DNA reads TGTGCCAGCAGCTTGGGACTAGCGGGGGGGCCGGGAGAGACCCAGTACTTC. It codes for CASSLGLAGGPGETQYF. The full variable domain, completed using reference TRBV5-8 and TRBJ2-5, is EAGVTQSPTHLIKTRGQQATLRCSPISGHTSVYWYQQALGLGLQFLLWYDEGEERNRGNFPPRFSGRQFPNYSSELNVNALELEDSALYLCASSLGLAGGPGETQYFGPGTRLLVL.

The V gene is TRBV28, the J gene TRBJ2-7, with D possibly matching TRBD2 (6 bases). Trimming took off 4 bases at V and 0 bases at J, with 10 bases between the two ends. CDR3 length: 14 residues. Looked up from germline, CDR1 is MDHEN and CDR2 is SYDVKM. CDR3 nucleotides: TGTGCCAGCAGTTCCGGCGGGGTCTCCTACGAGCAGTACTTC. This sequence encodes CASSSGGVSYEQYF.

V and J are TRBV4-2 and TRBJ2-7; 12 bases fit TRBD1. The CDR3 covers 16 residues. Germline CDR1 reads LGHNA; CDR2 reads YNFKEQ. Trimming took 4 bases from V and 3 from J; bases not matched to a gene: 7. CDR3 region: CASSPGTGGWGYEQYF. The DNA for the CDR3 is TGTGCCAGCAGCCCCGGGACAGGGGGCTGGGGCTACGAGCAGTACTTC.

The chain combines TRBV5-1 with TRBJ1-2; possible D gene TRBD1, 5 bases. In germline, CDR1 is SGHRS, CDR2 YFSETQ. The ends were cut back, 3 bases at V and 2 bases at J, with 8 bases in the middle. The CDR3 runs 13 residues. The CDR3 loop is CASSYDSNYGYTF. The CDR3 DNA follows: TGCGCCAGCAGCTATGACAGCAACTATGGCTACACCTTC.

The chain carries TRBV2 and TRBJ1-4, with 7 bases matching TRBD1. CDR1 is SNHLY, CDR2 FYNNEI, per germline. This CDR3 has 16 amino acids. V trimming: 3 bases; J trimming: 5 bases; junction bases outside the gene matches: 9. Here the CDR3 DNA reads TGTGCCAGCAGTGAGTTTGTGGGACAGTCAAATGAAAAACTGTTTTTT. Translated: CASSEFVGQSNEKLFF.

The rearrangement joins TRBV6-1 to TRBJ1-1; 7 bases map to TRBD1. V was pared by 6 bases and J by 11 bases, with 9 bases of the junction left unmatched. The CDR3 length is 12 residues. The germline gives CDR1 MNHNS, CDR2 SASEGT. CDR3 protein: CASRTGASWAFF. The CDR3 DNA follows: TGTGCCAGCAGAACAGGGGCCTCTTGGGCTTTCTTT.

V gene TRBV5-4 combines with J gene TRBJ2-7; D is undetermined. Deletions cut 5 bases from V and 5 bases from J, with 14 bases between. The CDR3 runs to 13 residues. Germline V gives CDR1 SGHNT, CDR2 YYREEE (reference sequence). The CDR3 region has the DNA TGTGCCAGCAGTTGGAAAGGGCTGGACGAGCAGTACTTC. Protein: CASSWKGLDEQYF.

The rearrangement joins TRBV27 to TRBJ2-1, with TRBD2 matching 8 bases. The V segment lost 4 bases and the J segment 7 bases; nucleotides outside the gene matches: 15. The CDR3 runs 17 residues. Per germline, CDR1 MNHEY and CDR2 SMNVEV (reference sequence). The CDR3 region has the DNA TGTGCCAGCAGTTCCCGCATCCCAGCGGGAGTCTTAAATGAGCAGTTCTTC. This codes for CASSSRIPAGVLNEQFF.

The V call is TRBV7-8, the J call TRBJ1-2, with 7 bases matching TRBD1. Germline CDR1 is SGHVS and CDR2 is FQNEAQ. The V and J ends lost 5 bases and 2 bases, in that order; junction bases with no gene match: 2. The CDR3 totals 13 residues. The CDR3 nucleotides are TGTGCCAGCAGCCAAGGGGGCAACTATGGCTACACCTTC. Protein sequence: CASSQGGNYGYTF.

J is TRBJ2-3 and V is TRBV2; no reliable D call. Germline V gene data show CDR1 as SNHLY and CDR2 as FYNNEI. The CDR3 is made up of 14 amino acids. Trimming shortened V by 4 bases and J by 4 bases, and 12 bases separated the two germline ends. The CDR3 region is CASSGPREPDTQYF. The DNA of the CDR3 is TGTGCCAGCAGTGGACCTAGAGAGCCAGATACGCAGTATTTT.